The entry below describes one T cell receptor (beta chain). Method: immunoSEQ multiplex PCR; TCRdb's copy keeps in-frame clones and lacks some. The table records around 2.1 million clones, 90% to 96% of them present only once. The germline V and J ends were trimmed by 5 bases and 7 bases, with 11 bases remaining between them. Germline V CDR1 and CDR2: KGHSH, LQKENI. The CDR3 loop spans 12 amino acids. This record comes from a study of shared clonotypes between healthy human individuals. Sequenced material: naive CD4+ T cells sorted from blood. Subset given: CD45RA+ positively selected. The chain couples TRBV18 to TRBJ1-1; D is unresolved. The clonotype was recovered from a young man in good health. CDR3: CASSGVGREAFF. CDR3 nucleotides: TGTGCCAGCTCAGGGGTGGGCCGTGAAGCTTTCTTT. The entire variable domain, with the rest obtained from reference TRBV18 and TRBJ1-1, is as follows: NAGVMQNPRHLVRRRGQEARLRCSPMKGHSHVYWYRQLPEEGLKFMVYLQKENIIDESGMPKERFSAEFPKEGPSILRIQQVVRGDSAAYFCASSGVGREAFFGQGTRLTVV.